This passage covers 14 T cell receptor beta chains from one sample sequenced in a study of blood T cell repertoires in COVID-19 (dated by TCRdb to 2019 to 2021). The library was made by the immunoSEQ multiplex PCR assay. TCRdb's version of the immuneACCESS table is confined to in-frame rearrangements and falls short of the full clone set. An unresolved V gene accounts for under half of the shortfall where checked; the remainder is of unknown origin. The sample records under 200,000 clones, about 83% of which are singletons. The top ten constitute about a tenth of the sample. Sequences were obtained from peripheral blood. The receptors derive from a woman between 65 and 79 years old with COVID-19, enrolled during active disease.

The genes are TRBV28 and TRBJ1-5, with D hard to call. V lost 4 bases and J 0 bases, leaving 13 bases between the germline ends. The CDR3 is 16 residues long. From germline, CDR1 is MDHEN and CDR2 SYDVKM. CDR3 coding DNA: TGTGCCAGCAGTTCCCCGACGGGTCCTAGCAATCAGCCCCAGCATTTT. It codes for CASSSPTGPSNQPQHF.

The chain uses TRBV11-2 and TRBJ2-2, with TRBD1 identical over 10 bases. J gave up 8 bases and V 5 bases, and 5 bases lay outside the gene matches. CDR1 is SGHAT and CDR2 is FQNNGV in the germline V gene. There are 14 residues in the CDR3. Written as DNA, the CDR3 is TGTGCCAGCAGCCGAGACAGGGGGCGAGGGGAGCTGTTTTTT. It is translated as CASSRDRGRGELFF.

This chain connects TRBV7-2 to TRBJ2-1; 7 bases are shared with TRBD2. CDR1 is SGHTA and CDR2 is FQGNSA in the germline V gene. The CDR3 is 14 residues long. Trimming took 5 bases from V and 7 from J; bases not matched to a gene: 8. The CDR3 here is CASSPRTGGNEQFF. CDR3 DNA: TGTGCCAGCAGCCCCCGGACCGGGGGGAATGAGCAGTTCTTC.

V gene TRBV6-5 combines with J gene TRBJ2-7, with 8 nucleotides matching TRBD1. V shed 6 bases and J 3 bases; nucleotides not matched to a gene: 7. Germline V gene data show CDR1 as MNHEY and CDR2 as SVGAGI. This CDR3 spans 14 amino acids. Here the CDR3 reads CASRTDRVSYEQYF. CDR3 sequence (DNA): TGTGCCAGCAGAACGGACAGGGTCAGCTACGAGCAGTACTTC.

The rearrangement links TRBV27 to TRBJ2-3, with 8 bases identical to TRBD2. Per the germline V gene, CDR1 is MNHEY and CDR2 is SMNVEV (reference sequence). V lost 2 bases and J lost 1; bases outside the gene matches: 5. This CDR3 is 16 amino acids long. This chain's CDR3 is CASSLRGGLGTDTQYF. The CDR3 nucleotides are TGTGCCAGCAGTTTACGGGGGGGGCTTGGCACAGATACGCAGTATTTT.

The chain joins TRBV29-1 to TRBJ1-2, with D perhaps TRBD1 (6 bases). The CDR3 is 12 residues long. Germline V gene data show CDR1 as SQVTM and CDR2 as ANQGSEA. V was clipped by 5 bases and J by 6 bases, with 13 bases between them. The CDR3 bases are TGCAGCGTTCAGGGGCTACGCGATGGCTACACCTTC. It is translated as CSVQGLRDGYTF.

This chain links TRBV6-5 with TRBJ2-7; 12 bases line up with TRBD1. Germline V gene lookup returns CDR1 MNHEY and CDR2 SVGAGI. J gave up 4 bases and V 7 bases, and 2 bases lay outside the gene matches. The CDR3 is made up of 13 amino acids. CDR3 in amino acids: CASMGQGAYEQYF. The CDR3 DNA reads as TGTGCCAGCATGGGACAGGGGGCTTACGAGCAGTACTTC.

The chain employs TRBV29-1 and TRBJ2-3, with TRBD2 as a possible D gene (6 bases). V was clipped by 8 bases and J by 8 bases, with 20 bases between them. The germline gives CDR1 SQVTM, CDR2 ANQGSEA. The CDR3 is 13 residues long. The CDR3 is CSTDGGSGSTQYF. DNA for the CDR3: TGCAGCACTGACGGGGGAAGTGGGAGTACGCAGTATTTT.

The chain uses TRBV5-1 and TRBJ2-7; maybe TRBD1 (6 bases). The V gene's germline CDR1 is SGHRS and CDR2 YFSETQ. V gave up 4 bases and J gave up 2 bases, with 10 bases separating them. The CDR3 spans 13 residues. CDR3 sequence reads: CASSRAGAYEQYF. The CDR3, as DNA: TGCGCCAGCAGCCGCGCAGGGGCCTACGAGCAGTACTTC.

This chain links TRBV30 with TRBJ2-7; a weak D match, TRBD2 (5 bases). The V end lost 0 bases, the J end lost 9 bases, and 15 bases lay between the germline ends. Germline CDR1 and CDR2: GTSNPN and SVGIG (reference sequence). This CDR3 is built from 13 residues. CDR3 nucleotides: TGTGCCTGGAGTGTATCATCCGGGGTCGGGCAGTACTTC. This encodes CAWSVSSGVGQYF.

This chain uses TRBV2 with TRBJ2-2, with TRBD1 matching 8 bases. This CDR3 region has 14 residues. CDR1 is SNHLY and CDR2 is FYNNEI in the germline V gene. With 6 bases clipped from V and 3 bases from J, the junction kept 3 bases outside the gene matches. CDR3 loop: CASRGDRYTGELFF. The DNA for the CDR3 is TGTGCCAGCAGAGGGGACAGGTACACCGGGGAGCTGTTTTTT. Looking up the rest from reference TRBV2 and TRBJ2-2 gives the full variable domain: EPEVTQTPSHQVTQMGQEVILRCVPISNHLYFYWYRQILGQKVEFLVSFYNNEISEKSEIFDDQFSVERPDGSNFTLKIRSTKLEDSAMYFCASRGDRYTGELFFGEGSRLTVL.

The CDR3 sequence: CASSRSGTLLWNTEAFF. The CDR3 DNA is TGTGCCAGTAGTCGCAGCGGGACACTCCTTTGGAACACTGAAGCTTTCTTT. The rearrangement links TRBV19 to TRBJ1-1; TRBD1 might be the D (6 bases). The CDR3 has 17 residues. V was cut by 5 bases and J by 1 base, with 20 bases left in between. CDR1 and CDR2 (germline): LNHDA, SQIVND (reference sequence).

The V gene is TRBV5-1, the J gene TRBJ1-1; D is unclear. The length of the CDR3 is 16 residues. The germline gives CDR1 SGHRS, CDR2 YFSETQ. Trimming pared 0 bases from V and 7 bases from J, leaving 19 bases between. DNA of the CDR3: TGCGCCAGCAGCTTGGGAGGGATGCTAATCTTTGGTGAAGCTTTCTTT. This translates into CASSLGGMLIFGEAFF.

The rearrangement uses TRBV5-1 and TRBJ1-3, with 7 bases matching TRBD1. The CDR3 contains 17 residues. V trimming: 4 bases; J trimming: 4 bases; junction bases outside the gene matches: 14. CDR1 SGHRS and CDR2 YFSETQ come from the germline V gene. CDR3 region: CASSPSRTGDAGNTIYF. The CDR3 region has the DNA TGCGCCAGCAGCCCCTCACGCACAGGGGACGCCGGAAACACCATATATTTT. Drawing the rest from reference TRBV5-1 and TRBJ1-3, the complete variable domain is KAGVTQTPRYLIKTRGQQVTLSCSPISGHRSVSWYQQTPGQGLQFLFEYFSETQRNKGNFPGRFSGRQFSNSRSEMNVSTLELGDSALYLCASSPSRTGDAGNTIYFGEGSWLTVV.